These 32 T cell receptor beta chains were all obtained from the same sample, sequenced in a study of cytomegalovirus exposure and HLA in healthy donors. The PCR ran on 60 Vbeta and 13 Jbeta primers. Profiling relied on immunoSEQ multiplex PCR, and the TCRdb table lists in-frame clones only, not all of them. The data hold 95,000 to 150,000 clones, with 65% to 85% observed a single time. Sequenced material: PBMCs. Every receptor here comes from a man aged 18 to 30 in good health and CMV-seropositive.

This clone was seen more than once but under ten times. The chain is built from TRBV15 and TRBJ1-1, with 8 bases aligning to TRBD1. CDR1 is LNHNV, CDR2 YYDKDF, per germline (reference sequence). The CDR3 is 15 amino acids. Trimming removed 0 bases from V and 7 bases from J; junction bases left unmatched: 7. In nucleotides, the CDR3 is TGTGCCACCAGCAGAGAATACAGGGGGTTTGGTGAAGCTTTCTTT. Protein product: CATSREYRGFGEAFF.

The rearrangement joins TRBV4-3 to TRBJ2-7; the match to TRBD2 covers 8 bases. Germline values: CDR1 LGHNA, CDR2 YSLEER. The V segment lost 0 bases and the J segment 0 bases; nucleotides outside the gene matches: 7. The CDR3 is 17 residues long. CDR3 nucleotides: TGCGCCAGCAGCCAAGATTTTCCTAGCGGGCACTCCTACGAGCAGTACTTC. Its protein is CASSQDFPSGHSYEQYF.

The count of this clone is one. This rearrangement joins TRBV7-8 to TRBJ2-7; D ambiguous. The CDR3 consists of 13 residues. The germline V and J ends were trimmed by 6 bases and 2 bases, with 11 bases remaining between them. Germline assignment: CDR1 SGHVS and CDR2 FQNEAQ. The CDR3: CASSPAVTYEQYF. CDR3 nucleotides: TGTGCCAGCAGTCCGGCGGTTACCTACGAGCAGTACTTC.

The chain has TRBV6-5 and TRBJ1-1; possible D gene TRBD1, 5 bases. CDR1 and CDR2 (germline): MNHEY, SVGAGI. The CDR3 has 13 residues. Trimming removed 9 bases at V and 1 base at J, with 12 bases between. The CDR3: CARSVGANTEAFF. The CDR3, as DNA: TGTGCCAGATCCGTAGGGGCGAACACTGAAGCTTTCTTT.

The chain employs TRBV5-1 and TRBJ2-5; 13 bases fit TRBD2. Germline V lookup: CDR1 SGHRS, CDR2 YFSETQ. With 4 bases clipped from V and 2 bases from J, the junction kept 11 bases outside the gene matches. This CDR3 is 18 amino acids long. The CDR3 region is CASSRRLAGGHDQETQYF. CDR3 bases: TGCGCCAGCAGCAGAAGACTAGCGGGAGGCCATGATCAAGAGACCCAGTACTTC. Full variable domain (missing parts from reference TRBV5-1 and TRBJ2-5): KAGVTQTPRYLIKTRGQQVTLSCSPISGHRSVSWYQQTPGQGLQFLFEYFSETQRNKGNFPGRFSGRQFSNSRSEMNVSTLELGDSALYLCASSRRLAGGHDQETQYFGPGTRLLVL.

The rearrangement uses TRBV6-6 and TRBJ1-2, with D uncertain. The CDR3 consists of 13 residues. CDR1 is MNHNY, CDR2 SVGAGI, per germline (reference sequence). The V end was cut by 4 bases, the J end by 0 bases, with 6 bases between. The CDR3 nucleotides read TGTGCCAGCAGTTTTGCTACTAACTATGGCTACACCTTC. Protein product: CASSFATNYGYTF.

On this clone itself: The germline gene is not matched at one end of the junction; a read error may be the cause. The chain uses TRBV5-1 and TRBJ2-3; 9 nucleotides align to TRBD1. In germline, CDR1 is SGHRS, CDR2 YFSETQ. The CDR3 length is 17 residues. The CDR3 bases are TGCGCCAGCAGCTCGGACAGGGGCCCAATCCCCACACATACGCAGTATTTT. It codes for CASSSDRGPIPTHTQYF.

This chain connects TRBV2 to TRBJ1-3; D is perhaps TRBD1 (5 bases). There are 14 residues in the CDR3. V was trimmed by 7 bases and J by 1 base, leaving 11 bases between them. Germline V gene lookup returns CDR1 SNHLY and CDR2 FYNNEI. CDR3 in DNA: TGTGCCAGCACCCTACAGGAATCTGGAAACACCATATATTTT. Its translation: CASTLQESGNTIYF.

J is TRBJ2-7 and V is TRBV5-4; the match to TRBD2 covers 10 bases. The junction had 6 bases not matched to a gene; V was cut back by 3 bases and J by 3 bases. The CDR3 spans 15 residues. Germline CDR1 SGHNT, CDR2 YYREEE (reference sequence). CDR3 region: CASSSSGRAFYEQYF. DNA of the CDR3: TGTGCCAGCAGCTCAAGCGGGAGGGCCTTCTACGAGCAGTACTTC.

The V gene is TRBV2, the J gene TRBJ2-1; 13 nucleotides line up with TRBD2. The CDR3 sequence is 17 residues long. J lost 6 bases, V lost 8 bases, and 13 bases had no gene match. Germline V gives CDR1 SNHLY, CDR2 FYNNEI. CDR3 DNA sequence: TGTGCCAGCGGACTAGCGGGGGACAAGCCCACCCGCAATGAGCAGTTCTTC. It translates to CASGLAGDKPTRNEQFF.

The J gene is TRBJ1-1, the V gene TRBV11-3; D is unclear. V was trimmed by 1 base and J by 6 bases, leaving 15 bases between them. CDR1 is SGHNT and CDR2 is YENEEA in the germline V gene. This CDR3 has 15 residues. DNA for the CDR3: TGTGCCAGCAGCTTAGGAGGTGTTAGCGCGGCTGAAGCTTTCTTT. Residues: CASSLGGVSAAEAFF.

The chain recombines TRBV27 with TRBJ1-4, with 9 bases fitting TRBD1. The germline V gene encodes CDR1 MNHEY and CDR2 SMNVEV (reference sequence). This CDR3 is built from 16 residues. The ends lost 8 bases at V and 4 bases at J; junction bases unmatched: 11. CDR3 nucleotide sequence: TGTGCCAGCCGAGACACAGGGGGCTTTTTTAATGAAAAACTGTTTTTT. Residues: CASRDTGGFFNEKLFF.

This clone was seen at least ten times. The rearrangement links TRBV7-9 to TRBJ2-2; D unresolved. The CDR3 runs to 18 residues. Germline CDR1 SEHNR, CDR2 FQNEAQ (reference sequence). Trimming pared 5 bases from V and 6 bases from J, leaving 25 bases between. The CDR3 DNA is TGTGCCAGCAGCGAGCTTAGATCTCTCTCGAACAGCTCCGGGGAGCTGTTTTTT. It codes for CASSELRSLSNSSGELFF.

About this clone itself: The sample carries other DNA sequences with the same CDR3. DNA of the CDR3: TGCAGCGTGAGACAGGGTGACACTGAAGCTTTCTTT. Its translation: CSVRQGDTEAFF. V gene TRBV29-1 combines with J gene TRBJ1-1; 7 nucleotides align to TRBD1. Germline V CDR1 and CDR2: SQVTM, ANQGSEA. J gave up 3 bases and V 6 bases, and 4 bases lay outside the gene matches. The CDR3 consists of 12 residues.

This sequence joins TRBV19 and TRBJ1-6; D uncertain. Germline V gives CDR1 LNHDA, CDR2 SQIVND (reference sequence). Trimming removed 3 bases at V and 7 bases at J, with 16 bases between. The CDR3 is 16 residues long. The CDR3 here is CASSISARTGNSPLHF. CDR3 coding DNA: TGTGCCAGTAGTATTTCGGCCAGGACGGGAAATTCACCCCTCCACTTT.

The CDR3 reads CASSYTGAINEKLFF. The CDR3 nucleotides are TGTGCCAGCAGCTACACAGGGGCCATCAATGAAAAACTGTTTTTT. The chain employs TRBV7-2 and TRBJ1-4; 7 bases match TRBD1. Per the germline V gene, CDR1 is SGHTA and CDR2 is FQGNSA. Losses at the gene ends were 4 bases for V and 5 bases for J; bases not matched to a gene: 7. The CDR3 has 15 amino acids.

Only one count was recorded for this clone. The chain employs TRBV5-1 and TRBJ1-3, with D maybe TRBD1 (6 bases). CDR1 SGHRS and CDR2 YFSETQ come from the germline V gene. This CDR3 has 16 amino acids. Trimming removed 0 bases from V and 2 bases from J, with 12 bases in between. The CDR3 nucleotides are TGCGCCAGCAGCTTGGAACCTACAGGGACTGGAAACACCATATATTTT. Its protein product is CASSLEPTGTGNTIYF.

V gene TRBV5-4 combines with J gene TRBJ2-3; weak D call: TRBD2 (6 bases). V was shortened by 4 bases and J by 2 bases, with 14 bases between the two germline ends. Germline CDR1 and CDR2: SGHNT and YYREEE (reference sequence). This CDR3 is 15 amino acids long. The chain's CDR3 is CASSLLGGATDTQYF. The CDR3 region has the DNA TGTGCCAGCAGCCTCTTGGGGGGAGCCACAGATACGCAGTATTTT.

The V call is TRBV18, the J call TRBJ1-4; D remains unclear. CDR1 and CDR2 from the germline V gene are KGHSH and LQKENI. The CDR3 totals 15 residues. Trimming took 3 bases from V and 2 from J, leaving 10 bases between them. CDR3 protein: CASSPEGRTNEKLFF. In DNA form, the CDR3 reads TGTGCCAGCTCACCTGAGGGTAGGACTAATGAAAAACTGTTTTTT.

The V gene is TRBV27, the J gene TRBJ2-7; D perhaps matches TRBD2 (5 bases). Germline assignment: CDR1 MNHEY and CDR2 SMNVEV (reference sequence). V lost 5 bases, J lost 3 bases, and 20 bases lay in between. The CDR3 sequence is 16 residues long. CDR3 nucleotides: TGTGCCAGCAGTCCCTCCCGAACGGGAAGGAACTACGAGCAGTACTTC. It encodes CASSPSRTGRNYEQYF.

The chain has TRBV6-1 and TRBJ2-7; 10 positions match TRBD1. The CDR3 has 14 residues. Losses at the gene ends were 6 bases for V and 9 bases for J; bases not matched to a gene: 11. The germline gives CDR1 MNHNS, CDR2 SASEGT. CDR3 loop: CASRGTGDTTRQYF. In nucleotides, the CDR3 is TGTGCCAGCAGGGGGACAGGGGACACTACGAGGCAGTACTTC.

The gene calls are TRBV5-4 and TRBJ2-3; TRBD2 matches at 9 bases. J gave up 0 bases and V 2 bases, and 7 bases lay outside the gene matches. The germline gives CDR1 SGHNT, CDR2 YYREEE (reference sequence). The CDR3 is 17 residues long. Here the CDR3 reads CASSFWLAGISTDTQYF. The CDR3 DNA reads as TGTGCCAGCAGCTTTTGGCTAGCGGGAATTAGCACAGATACGCAGTATTTT.

This chain's CDR3 is CASSLYPTGWEQFF. The DNA for the CDR3 is TGTGCCAGCAGCTTATATCCAACGGGGTGGGAGCAGTTCTTC. This sequence joins TRBV11-2 and TRBJ2-1; tentative D call: TRBD2 (5 bases). The CDR3 has 14 residues. Looked up from germline, CDR1 is SGHAT and CDR2 is FQNNGV. With 2 bases removed from V and 10 bases from J, the gap between germline ends came to 15 bases.

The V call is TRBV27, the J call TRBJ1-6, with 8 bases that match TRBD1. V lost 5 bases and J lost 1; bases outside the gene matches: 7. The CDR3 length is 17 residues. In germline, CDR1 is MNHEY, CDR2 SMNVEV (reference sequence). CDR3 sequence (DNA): TGTGCCAGCAGTCCAAACAGGGGGGCGTCCTATAATTCACCCCTCCACTTT. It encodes CASSPNRGASYNSPLHF.

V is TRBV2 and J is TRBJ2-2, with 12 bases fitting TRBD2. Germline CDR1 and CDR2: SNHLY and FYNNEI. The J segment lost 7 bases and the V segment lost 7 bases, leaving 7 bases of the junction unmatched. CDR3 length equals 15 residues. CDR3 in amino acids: CASTRTSGTGGELFF. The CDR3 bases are TGTGCCAGCACCCGGACTAGCGGGACAGGCGGGGAGCTGTTTTTT.

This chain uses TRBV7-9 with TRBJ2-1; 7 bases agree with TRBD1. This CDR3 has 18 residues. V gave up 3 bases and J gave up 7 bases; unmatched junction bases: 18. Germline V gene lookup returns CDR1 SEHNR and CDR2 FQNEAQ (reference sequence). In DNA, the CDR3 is TGTGCCAGCAGCTTTCCCCGGGACAGTAGGACACGATGGAATGAGCAGTTCTTC. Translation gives CASSFPRDSRTRWNEQFF.

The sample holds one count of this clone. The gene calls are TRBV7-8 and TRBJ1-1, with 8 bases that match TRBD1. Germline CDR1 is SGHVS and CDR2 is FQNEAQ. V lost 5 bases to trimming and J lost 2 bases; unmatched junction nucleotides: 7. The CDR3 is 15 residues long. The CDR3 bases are TGTGCCAGCAGCGCGCAGGGGGCGATAAACACTGAAGCTTTCTTT. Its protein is CASSAQGAINTEAFF.

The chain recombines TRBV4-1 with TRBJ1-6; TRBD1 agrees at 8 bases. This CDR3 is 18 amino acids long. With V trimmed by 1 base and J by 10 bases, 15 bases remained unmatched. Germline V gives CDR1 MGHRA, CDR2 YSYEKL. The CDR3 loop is CASSQGLLDPTGVSPLHF. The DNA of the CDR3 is TGCGCCAGCAGCCAAGGGTTGTTAGATCCGACAGGGGTCTCACCCCTCCACTTT.

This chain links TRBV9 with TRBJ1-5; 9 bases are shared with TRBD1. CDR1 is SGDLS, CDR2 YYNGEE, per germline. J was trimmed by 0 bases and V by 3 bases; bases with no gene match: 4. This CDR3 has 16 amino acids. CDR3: CASSGGTGNSNQPQHF. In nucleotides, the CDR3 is TGTGCCAGCAGCGGAGGGACAGGGAATAGCAATCAGCCCCAGCATTTT. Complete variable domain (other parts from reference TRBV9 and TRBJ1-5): DSGVTQTPKHLITATGQRVTLRCSPRSGDLSVYWYQQSLDQGLQFLIQYYNGEERAKGNILERFSAQQFPDLHSELNLSSLELGDSALYFCASSGGTGNSNQPQHFGDGTRLSIL.

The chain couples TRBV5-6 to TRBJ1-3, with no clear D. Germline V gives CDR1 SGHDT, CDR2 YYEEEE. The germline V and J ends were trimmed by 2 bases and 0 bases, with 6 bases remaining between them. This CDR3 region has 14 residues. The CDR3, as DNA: TGTGCCAGCAGCTTCGGTATCTCTGGAAACACCATATATTTT. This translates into CASSFGISGNTIYF.

This CDR3 reads CAISKGQGEEDTQYF. DNA for the CDR3: TGTGCCATCAGCAAAGGACAGGGAGAAGAAGATACGCAGTATTTT. The chain links TRBV10-3 to TRBJ2-3; 8 bases line up with TRBD1. The CDR3 length is 15 residues. Germline values: CDR1 ENHRY, CDR2 SYGVKD. J gave up 5 bases and V 6 bases, and 10 bases lay outside the gene matches.

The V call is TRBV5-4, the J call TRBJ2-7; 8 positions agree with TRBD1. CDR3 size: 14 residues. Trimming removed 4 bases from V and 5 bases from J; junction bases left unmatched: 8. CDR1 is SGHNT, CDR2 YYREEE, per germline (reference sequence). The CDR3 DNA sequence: TGTGCCAGCAGCCCAGAGGACAGGGAACACGAGCAGTACTTC. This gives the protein CASSPEDREHEQYF.